Shown below are 30 T cell receptor beta chains from a single sample sequenced in a study of tumour-infiltrating T cells in Burkitt lymphoma. The table came from immunoSEQ multiplex PCR; TCRdb's copy has only in-frame clones and leaves some out. The profile shows more than 45,000 clones, roughly 31% of them singletons. The sample taken for sequencing was tumor tissue. The receptors originated from a human donor with Burkitt lymphoma.

In this sample, this clone turned up a few times. This sequence joins TRBV18 and TRBJ2-1, with D perhaps TRBD2 (7 bases). The germline gives CDR1 KGHSH, CDR2 LQKENI. Between the trimmed V and J ends, which lost 2 bases and 7 bases, there was a span of 18 bases. The CDR3 has 16 residues. The CDR3 DNA sequence: TGTGCCAGCTCACCAATCTCATACGGGGGGCGGAATGAGCAGTTCTTC. Translation gives CASSPISYGGRNEQFF. The full variable domain, its missing parts supplied by reference TRBV18 and TRBJ2-1, is NAGVMQNPRHLVRRRGQEARLRCSPMKGHSHVYWYRQLPEEGLKFMVYLQKENIIDESGMPKERFSAEFPKEGPSILRIQQVVRGDSAAYFCASSPISYGGRNEQFFGPGTRLTVL.

There are a few counts of this clone. CDR3 residues: CASSVEGMSYEQYF. The CDR3 DNA reads TGTGCCAGCAGCGTAGAGGGGATGTCCTACGAGCAGTACTTC. The chain is built from TRBV9 and TRBJ2-7; D possibly corresponds to TRBD1 (5 bases). Germline CDR1 is SGDLS and CDR2 is YYNGEE. Trimming shortened V by 0 bases and J by 1 base, and 8 bases separated the two germline ends. The CDR3 is made up of 14 amino acids.

The rearrangement joins TRBV19 to TRBJ2-2; D unresolved. V lost 0 bases to trimming and J lost 3 bases, with 8 bases between them. Germline CDR1 LNHDA, CDR2 SQIVND (reference sequence). The CDR3 is 15 amino acids. This CDR3 reads CASSIDLRYTGELFF. Here the CDR3 DNA reads TGTGCCAGTAGTATAGATCTCAGATACACCGGGGAGCTGTTTTTT.

This chain uses TRBV10-3 with TRBJ2-5; a possible D gene is TRBD1 (5 bases). This CDR3 region has 14 residues. Germline-derived CDR1 and CDR2 are ENHRY and SYGVKD. V gave up 0 bases and J gave up 2 bases, with 7 bases separating them. This CDR3 is CAISESQGQETQYF. The CDR3 DNA is TGTGCCATCAGTGAGTCCCAGGGACAAGAGACCCAGTACTTC.

The chain couples TRBV11-2 to TRBJ2-1; D gene ambiguous. Germline V gives CDR1 SGHAT, CDR2 FQNNGV. The ends were cut back, 0 bases at V and 0 bases at J, with 9 bases in the middle. The CDR3 is 16 residues long. This CDR3 is CASSLERLSSYNEQFF. CDR3 DNA: TGTGCCAGCAGCTTAGAGCGACTGAGCTCCTACAATGAGCAGTTCTTC.

The chain recombines TRBV4-1 with TRBJ2-4, with D perhaps matching TRBD1 (6 bases). V lost 5 bases, J lost 5 bases, and 13 bases lay in between. Germline CDR1 reads MGHRA; CDR2 reads YSYEKL. The CDR3 runs 14 residues. CDR3 residues: CASSTSTGQNIQYF. For the CDR3, the DNA is TGCGCCAGCAGCACTTCGACAGGCCAAAACATTCAGTACTTC.

The chain has TRBV6-1 and TRBJ1-1, with D unresolved. Germline CDR1 MNHNS, CDR2 SASEGT. The V end was cut by 2 bases, the J end by 4 bases, with 8 bases between. This CDR3 is built from 13 residues. CDR3 sequence reads: CASSEFRVTEAFF. Here the CDR3 DNA reads TGTGCCAGCAGTGAATTTAGGGTCACTGAAGCTTTCTTT.

The V call is TRBV4-3, the J call TRBJ2-5, with D possibly being TRBD1 (6 bases). In germline, CDR1 is LGHNA, CDR2 YSLEER. This CDR3 spans 13 amino acids. The V gene lost 2 bases and the J gene lost 11 bases, with 15 bases spanning the gap. As DNA, the CDR3 is TGCGCCAGCAGCCAAACCGCCGGGACACCTCAGTACTTC. This encodes CASSQTAGTPQYF.

The V gene is TRBV28, the J gene TRBJ1-5; D ambiguous. The V end lost 3 bases, the J end lost 7 bases, and 7 bases lay between the germline ends. This CDR3 has 12 residues. Germline V CDR1 and CDR2: MDHEN, SYDVKM. The CDR3 reads CASSLESQPQHF. CDR3 in DNA: TGTGCCAGCAGTTTGGAGAGCCAGCCCCAGCATTTT.

CDR3 nucleotide sequence: TGCGCCAGCAGCCAAAGTCTAGGTGGACCAGATACGCAGTATTTT. Encoded protein: CASSQSLGGPDTQYF. The V and J genes are TRBV4-3 and TRBJ2-3; D unclear. The CDR3 length is 15 residues. V shed 2 bases and J shed 4 bases, with 13 bases lying between them. Germline V lookup: CDR1 LGHNA, CDR2 YSLEER.

A few counts support this clone. The chain uses TRBV30 and TRBJ2-5, with D tentatively TRBD1 or TRBD2 (5 bases each). Germline V gene sequence: CDR1 GTSNPN, CDR2 SVGIG (reference sequence). The V end lost 0 bases, the J end lost 4 bases, and 15 bases lay between the germline ends. The CDR3 spans 15 residues. The CDR3 reads CAWSVGSTRGETQYF. The CDR3 DNA follows: TGTGCCTGGAGTGTCGGCAGTACTAGGGGAGAGACCCAGTACTTC.

The gene calls are TRBV7-2 and TRBJ2-1; D remains unclear. Germline V gene lookup returns CDR1 SGHTA and CDR2 FQGNSA. The V end lost 8 bases, the J end lost 0 bases, and 8 bases lay between the germline ends. The CDR3 length is 13 residues. The CDR3 reads CASEPSSYNEQFF. The CDR3 bases are TGTGCCAGCGAGCCAAGCTCCTACAATGAGCAGTTCTTC.

CDR3 DNA: TGTGCCAGCAGCTTGGCGGCTAGCGGCACCGGGGAGCTGTTTTTT. Its protein product is CASSLAASGTGELFF. The gene calls are TRBV5-4 and TRBJ2-2; TRBD2 matches at 7 bases. Looked up from germline, CDR1 is SGHNT and CDR2 is YYREEE (reference sequence). The CDR3 consists of 15 residues. V shed 0 bases and J 4 bases; nucleotides not matched to a gene: 3.

This chain connects TRBV5-1 to TRBJ2-3, with 13 bases fitting TRBD2. The CDR3 has 14 residues. Germline loops: CDR1 SGHRS, CDR2 YFSETQ. V dropped 4 bases and J dropped 9; count of bases not matched to a gene: 5. CDR3 nucleotides: TGCGCCAGCAGCCCTGGACTAGCGGGGGAGACGCAGTATTTT. Protein product: CASSPGLAGETQYF.

The chain links TRBV5-4 to TRBJ2-2, with 9 bases lining up with TRBD2. Trimming took 5 bases from V and 1 from J; bases not matched to a gene: 9. The CDR3 covers 17 residues. Germline-derived CDR1 and CDR2 are SGHNT and YYREEE (reference sequence). The CDR3 loop reads CASSRHSTSGNTGELFF. The DNA for the CDR3 is TGTGCCAGCAGTCGGCACTCGACTAGCGGGAACACCGGGGAGCTGTTTTTT. The variable domain in full, with the rest retrieved from reference TRBV5-4 and TRBJ2-2, is ETGVTQSPTHLIKTRGQQVTLRCSSQSGHNTVSWYQQALGQGPQFIFQYYREEENGRGNFPPRFSGLQFPNYSSELNVNALELDDSALYLCASSRHSTSGNTGELFFGEGSRLTVL.

This clone occurred a few times. The chain joins TRBV19 to TRBJ1-2, with a possible D match to TRBD1 (5 bases). This CDR3 region has 13 residues. V lost 10 bases, J lost 4 bases, and 16 bases lay in between. Germline CDR1 and CDR2: LNHDA and SQIVND (reference sequence). Here the CDR3 DNA reads TGTGCCACCGTGGGGGGGGATGGCTATGGCTACACCTTC. Translating gives CATVGGDGYGYTF.

This clone has more than one count but fewer than ten. The chain links TRBV4-2 to TRBJ2-5, with 8 nucleotides matching TRBD2. The CDR3 runs 16 residues. CDR1 and CDR2 from the germline V gene are LGHNA and YNFKEQ. J gave up 5 bases and V 1 base, and 9 bases lay outside the gene matches. The CDR3 is CASSQGGAGGLETQYF. Here the CDR3 DNA reads TGTGCCAGCAGCCAAGGCGGCGCGGGGGGCTTGGAGACCCAGTACTTC.

A few counts support this clone. The chain couples TRBV5-6 to TRBJ1-6; tentative D call: TRBD1 (5 bases). V lost 6 bases and J lost 7, with 17 bases in between. CDR1 SGHDT and CDR2 YYEEEE come from the germline V gene. The CDR3 runs to 15 residues. Written as DNA, the CDR3 is TGTGCCAGCACGCCGGGGGGGACTGGGAATTCACCCCTCCACTTT. Translated, it gives CASTPGGTGNSPLHF.

V is TRBV4-3 and J is TRBJ2-4; TRBD1 matches 10 bases. J lost 1 base, V lost 1 base, and 1 base had no gene match. CDR1 is LGHNA and CDR2 is YSLEER in the germline V gene. This CDR3 is built from 16 residues. The CDR3 coding sequence is TGCGCCAGCAGCCAAGGGGGACAGGGGGCCAAAAACATTCAGTACTTC. It is translated as CASSQGGQGAKNIQYF.

This clone has more than one count but fewer than ten. The chain has TRBV7-9 and TRBJ1-1; no clear D. The CDR3 is 15 amino acids. CDR1 and CDR2 (germline): SEHNR, FQNEAQ (reference sequence). V lost 1 base to trimming and J lost 1 base, with 10 bases between them. Here the CDR3 reads CASSLVVSPNTEAFF. The CDR3 region has the DNA TGTGCCAGCAGCTTAGTGGTTAGCCCGAACACTGAAGCTTTCTTT.

V usage is TRBV28 and J usage is TRBJ2-7, with 11 bases aligning to TRBD1. The CDR3 is 14 amino acids. The ends lost 6 bases at V and 4 bases at J; junction bases unmatched: 5. Germline CDR1 MDHEN, CDR2 SYDVKM. The CDR3 coding sequence is TGTGCCAGCAGAAGGACAGGGGGCAGGTACGAGCAGTACTTC. Encoded protein: CASRRTGGRYEQYF.

This sequence joins TRBV18 and TRBJ2-7; 13 bases are a match to TRBD2. Germline-derived CDR1 and CDR2 are KGHSH and LQKENI. CDR3 length equals 16 residues. The J segment lost 3 bases and the V segment lost 3 bases, leaving 5 bases of the junction unmatched. The CDR3 protein is CASSPPGTSGDYEQYF. CDR3 in DNA: TGTGCCAGCTCACCCCCAGGGACTAGCGGGGACTACGAGCAGTACTTC.

This chain uses TRBV11-3 with TRBJ2-1, with unresolved D. The ends were cut back, 1 base at V and 10 bases at J, with 11 bases in the middle. Germline CDR1 reads SGHNT; CDR2 reads YENEEA. This CDR3 is built from 13 residues. CDR3 region: CASSLGEIGEQFF. The CDR3 coding sequence is TGTGCCAGCAGCTTAGGGGAAATTGGGGAGCAGTTCTTC.

The gene calls are TRBV4-1 and TRBJ2-2, with 9 bases that match TRBD2. CDR3 size: 16 residues. V dropped 2 bases and J dropped 3; count of bases not matched to a gene: 4. In germline, CDR1 is MGHRA, CDR2 YSYEKL. This CDR3 is CASSQRAGGDTGELFF. The CDR3, as DNA: TGCGCCAGCAGCCAACGGGCGGGGGGGGACACCGGGGAGCTGTTTTTT.

This clone was counted between two and nine times. V is TRBV5-1 and J is TRBJ1-5, with D hard to call. Germline assignment: CDR1 SGHRS and CDR2 YFSETQ. The CDR3 extends over 14 amino acids. The V end was cut by 0 bases, the J end by 5 bases, with 9 bases between. Here the CDR3 reads CASSLDGGDQPQHF. CDR3 coding DNA: TGCGCCAGCAGCTTGGATGGCGGGGATCAGCCCCAGCATTTT.

A few counts support this clone. The junction departs from germline at one end; a sequencing error may be responsible. The CDR3 region is CASKSRTGGEGNQPQHF. The CDR3 bases are TGTGCTAGCAAAAGTAGGACAGGGGGTGAGGGCAATCAGCCCCAGCATTTT. V and J are TRBV25-1 and TRBJ1-5; 10 bases align to TRBD1. Per the germline V gene, CDR1 is MGHDK and CDR2 is SYGVNS. This CDR3 region has 17 residues.

The chain uses TRBV7-2 and TRBJ2-5; 11 bases agree with TRBD1. Germline V gives CDR1 SGHTA, CDR2 FQGNSA. This CDR3 spans 15 amino acids. J gave up 2 bases and V 5 bases, and 4 bases lay outside the gene matches. CDR3 DNA: TGTGCCAGCAGCCCGGACAGGGGGCCTCAAGAGACCCAGTACTTC. Amino acids: CASSPDRGPQETQYF.

This chain connects TRBV2 to TRBJ2-5; 11 bases map to TRBD2. Germline CDR1 is SNHLY and CDR2 is FYNNEI. The V gene end was trimmed by 6 bases and the J gene end by 3 bases; junction bases not matched to a gene: 15. The CDR3 has 18 amino acids. The CDR3 sequence: CASRQRLAGLWTEETQYF. CDR3 DNA: TGTGCCAGCAGACAAAGACTAGCGGGATTGTGGACCGAAGAGACCCAGTACTTC.

There are a few counts of this clone. The CDR3 bases are TGTGCCTGGAGTGTAGGGGCTAGTCTGACTGAGCAGTACTTC. This codes for CAWSVGASLTEQYF. This chain connects TRBV30 to TRBJ2-7; D might be TRBD1 (5 bases). From germline, CDR1 is GTSNPN and CDR2 SVGIG (reference sequence). V was trimmed by 0 bases and J by 7 bases, leaving 16 bases between them. The CDR3 length is 14 residues.

This clone was picked up a small number of times. The chain carries TRBV29-1 and TRBJ2-1; 7 bases fit TRBD1. The germline CDR1 and CDR2 sequences are SQVTM and ANQGSEA. The ends lost 4 bases at V and 2 bases at J; junction bases unmatched: 2. The CDR3 contains 13 residues. The DNA for the CDR3 is TGCAGCGTTGCTGACAGGGCCTACAATGAGCAGTTCTTC. As protein: CSVADRAYNEQFF.